A single sample gave rise to the 5 T cell receptor beta chains below, sequenced in a study of cytomegalovirus exposure and HLA in healthy donors. In the PCR, 60 Vbeta and 13 Jbeta primers were used. Libraries were prepared by immunoSEQ multiplex PCR; TCRdb keeps only in-frame clonotypes and omits some of them. The sample records over 90,000 clones, around 81% being singletons. The sample consisted of PBMCs. All receptors derive from a man in his forties or fifties in good health and CMV-seropositive.

The J gene is TRBJ2-1, the V gene TRBV7-9; D might be TRBD1 (6 bases). Germline CDR1 SEHNR, CDR2 FQNEAQ (reference sequence). V was clipped by 1 base and J by 8 bases, with 15 bases between them. There are 15 residues in the CDR3. DNA for the CDR3: TGTGCCAGCAGCTTAGTCGGGACATCGAGCGATGAGCAGTTCTTC. This gives the protein CASSLVGTSSDEQFF.

This rearrangement joins TRBV18 to TRBJ1-5, with D possibly matching TRBD1 (6 bases). The CDR3 totals 13 residues. V lost 4 bases to trimming and J lost 7 bases, with 11 bases between them. CDR1 is KGHSH and CDR2 is LQKENI in the germline V gene. DNA for the CDR3: TGTGCCAGCTCACAAAGACAGGAGCAGCCCCAGCATTTT. Protein product: CASSQRQEQPQHF. Using reference TRBV18 and TRBJ1-5 for the parts outside the CDR3, the full variable domain is NAGVMQNPRHLVRRRGQEARLRCSPMKGHSHVYWYRQLPEEGLKFMVYLQKENIIDESGMPKERFSAEFPKEGPSILRIQQVVRGDSAAYFCASSQRQEQPQHFGDGTRLSIL.

V and J are TRBV11-2 and TRBJ2-1; tentatively, D is TRBD2 (5 bases). Germline CDR1 is SGHAT and CDR2 is FQNNGV. V was shortened by 1 base and J by 7 bases, with 14 bases between the two germline ends. The CDR3 is made up of 15 amino acids. CDR3 protein: CASSLAGGGPNEQFF. The DNA of the CDR3 is TGTGCCAGCAGCTTAGCGGGTGGAGGCCCTAATGAGCAGTTCTTC.

J is TRBJ2-5 and V is TRBV5-1, with 7 bases lining up with TRBD2. After removal of 4 bases from V and 5 bases from J, the junction contained 8 bases not matched to a gene. Looked up from germline, CDR1 is SGHRS and CDR2 is YFSETQ. The CDR3 spans 14 residues. The CDR3 DNA sequence: TGCGCCAGCAGCCGGACCGCGGGGGATGAGACCCAGTACTTC. This gives the protein CASSRTAGDETQYF.

CDR3 residues: CASNVRGGSNEKLFF. The CDR3 region has the DNA TGTGCCAGCAATGTTCGAGGGGGCAGTAATGAAAAACTGTTTTTT. The V and J genes are TRBV2 and TRBJ1-4; 7 bases agree with TRBD1. The CDR3 loop spans 15 amino acids. Germline values: CDR1 SNHLY, CDR2 FYNNEI. The V segment lost 7 bases and the J segment 4 bases; nucleotides outside the gene matches: 9.